A selection of T cell receptor beta chains follows, all from one sample in a study of beta chain features in type 1 diabetes. Assay: immunoSEQ multiplex PCR; the TCRdb copy retains only in-frame clones and omits some. The table lists some 700,000 clones, under 15% of them singletons. Sequencing input: naive CD4+ T cells from blood. The receptors come from a man younger than 35 with type 1 diabetes. Both conserved end residues are part of each CDR3. A D gene is named only where the DNA matches it firmly. Size is omitted from some rows. Given values are once, few, many or a class for expanded clones.

. | TRBJ1-5 | . | TRBV19 | TGTGCCAGTAGTACGGAGCCCAGGGCGTATCAGCCCCAGCATTTT | CASSTEPRAYQPQHF
. | TRBJ2-7 | . | TRBV29-1 | TGCAGCGTTGGGGCAGGGGAATACGAGCAGTACTTC | CSVGAGEYEQYF
TRBD1 | TRBJ1-1 | . | TRBV7-9 | TGTGCCAGCAGTTTACAGGGGTCTGAAGCTTTCTTT | CASSLQGSEAFF
. | TRBJ2-2 | . | TRBV21-1 | TGTGCCAGCAGCCCCTTGTGGGGGTTCACCGGGGAGCTGTTTTTT | CASSPLWGFTGELFF
TRBD1 | TRBJ2-3 | few | TRBV13 | TGTGCCAGCAGCGCCGATTTCCTGGGCAGGGGGAGAAATACGCAGTATTTT | CASSADFLGRGRNTQYF
. | TRBJ1-2 | . | TRBV13 | TGTGCCAGCAGCTTAGAGGGAGGCTATGGCTACACCTTC | CASSLEGGYGYTF
. | TRBJ1-1 | . | TRBV5-1 | TGCGCCAGCAGCGCCATAGGGGATACTGAAGCTTTCTTT | CASSAIGDTEAFF
TRBD1 | TRBJ1-5 | few | TRBV5-1 | TGCGCCAGCAGCGAGGGACAGCACAATCAGCCCCAGCATTTT | CASSEGQHNQPQHF
. | TRBJ2-2 | . | TRBV19 | TGTGCCAGTAGCAGGATCGAAACCGGGGAGCTGTTTTTT | CASSRIETGELFF
TRBD1 | TRBJ1-1 | . | TRBV7-9 | TGTGCCAGCAGCGCGCGGGACAGGTCGGGGGGAGCTGAAGCTTTCTTT | CASSARDRSGGAEAFF
TRBD1 | TRBJ2-7 | . | TRBV29-1 | TGCAGCGTTGAGCAAGGACAGGGAGTAGGGGACTACGAGCAGTACTTC | CSVEQGQGVGDYEQYF
TRBD1 | TRBJ1-4 | few | TRBV7-9 | TGTGCCAGCAGCTCCGGACAGGGGGAAACTAATGAAAAACTGTTTTTT | CASSSGQGETNEKLFF
. | TRBJ1-2 | few | TRBV30 | TGTGCCTGGAGTGTATCCCGGCTCTATGGCTACACCTTC | CAWSVSRLYGYTF
. | TRBJ2-7 | . | TRBV5-4 | TGTGCCAGCAGTGTTGGAGGGGGAACCTACGAGCAGTACTTC | CASSVGGGTYEQYF